This TCR beta chain was recorded in a study of cytomegalovirus exposure and HLA in healthy donors. J lost 0 bases, V lost 1 base, and 12 bases had no gene match. This CDR3 has 19 residues. Per germline, CDR1 SGHDN and CDR2 FVKESK. Study results and caveats: Earlier findings revealed that most TCR beta V segments proved productive either about 90% or about 30% of the time.

Comments on this clone: Its cognate antigen is unknown.

Each donor was nominally healthy when sampled (though unrecorded immune exposures were likely). The PCR employed 60 Vbeta primers together with 13 Jbeta primers. Clones were read by immunoSEQ multiplex PCR, and TCRdb kept only the in-frame ones, dropping some. The sample consists of about 190,000 clones, 60% to 85% of them appearing once. This receptor was identified in a woman in her 40s in good health and CMV-seronegative. The chain uses TRBV14 and TRBJ1-2; 9 bases agree with TRBD1. The sequencing input was PBMCs. In nucleotides, the CDR3 is TGTGCCAGCAGCCAAGTCCCGGGACAGGGTGTATCGGCTAACTATGGCTACACCTTC. This translates into CASSQVPGQGVSANYGYTF.